This passage covers 29 T cell receptor beta chains from one sample sequenced in a study of blood T cell repertoires in COVID-19. Profiled with immunoSEQ multiplex PCR; TCRdb holds only in-frame clones, not every one. The sample records hundreds of thousands of clones, roughly 90% being singletons. The source material was peripheral blood. These TCRs come from a woman in her twenties or thirties with active or convalescent COVID-19.

This chain connects TRBV11-3 to TRBJ1-3, with D perhaps matching TRBD1 (6 bases). Germline CDR1 is SGHNT and CDR2 is YENEEA. V was trimmed by 5 bases and J by 1 base, leaving 12 bases between them. The CDR3 runs 15 residues. The CDR3 region is CASSATTGSGNTIYF. As DNA, the CDR3 is TGTGCCAGCAGCGCGACAACAGGGTCTGGAAACACCATATATTTT.

This chain joins TRBV19 and TRBJ1-2, with TRBD1 matching over 7 bases. V trimming: 7 bases; J trimming: 4 bases; junction bases outside the gene matches: 6. CDR1 is LNHDA and CDR2 is SQIVND in the germline V gene (reference sequence). This CDR3 is built from 13 residues. CDR3 DNA sequence: TGTGCCAGTACCCCGGACAGGATCTATGGCTACACCTTC. It translates to CASTPDRIYGYTF.

The chain carries TRBV5-1 and TRBJ2-2; D is possibly TRBD1 (6 bases). The V end lost 4 bases, the J end lost 7 bases, and 17 bases lay between the germline ends. Germline assignment: CDR1 SGHRS and CDR2 YFSETQ. CDR3 size: 15 residues. The CDR3 loop is CASSENRVGVGELFF. In DNA, the CDR3 is TGCGCCAGCAGCGAAAACAGGGTGGGAGTCGGGGAGCTGTTTTTT.

The table lists this clone with a few counts. V is TRBV19 and J is TRBJ2-2; the D gene is possibly TRBD1 (5 bases). V lost 5 bases, J lost 4 bases, and 14 bases lay in between. The germline V gene has CDR1 LNHDA and CDR2 SQIVND (reference sequence). This CDR3 is built from 15 residues. The chain's CDR3 is CASSGAIQGTGELFF. The CDR3 DNA reads as TGTGCCAGTAGTGGGGCTATTCAAGGCACCGGGGAGCTGTTTTTT.

This clone was counted a few times. The CDR3 sequence is CASSLDAGQAYNEQFF. CDR3 DNA sequence: TGCGCCAGCAGCTTGGATGCCGGACAGGCCTACAATGAGCAGTTCTTC. This chain uses TRBV5-1 with TRBJ2-1, with 7 bases fitting TRBD1. Per germline, CDR1 SGHRS and CDR2 YFSETQ. Germline trimming cut 0 bases from V and 2 bases from J; bases unmatched to any gene: 5. The CDR3 contains 16 residues.

This chain links TRBV9 with TRBJ1-2; possible D gene TRBD1, 6 bases. Trimming cost V 3 bases and J 8 bases, with 23 bases left between them. CDR1 SGDLS and CDR2 YYNGEE come from the germline V gene. This CDR3 spans 16 amino acids. DNA for the CDR3: TGTGCCAGCAGCGCATCCCCTGATATGGGGGCTATAGGCTACACCTTC. This translates into CASSASPDMGAIGYTF. Full variable domain (missing parts from reference TRBV9 and TRBJ1-2): DSGVTQTPKHLITATGQRVTLRCSPRSGDLSVYWYQQSLDQGLQFLIQYYNGEERAKGNILERFSAQQFPDLHSELNLSSLELGDSALYFCASSASPDMGAIGYTFGSGTRLTVV.

The gene calls are TRBV13 and TRBJ1-3; D call uncertain. This CDR3 spans 12 amino acids. The V gene lost 7 bases and the J gene lost 4 bases, with 8 bases spanning the gap. Germline CDR1 reads PRHDT; CDR2 reads FYEKMQ (reference sequence). CDR3 amino acids: CASMERGNTIYF. For the CDR3, the DNA is TGTGCCAGCATGGAGCGGGGAAACACCATATATTTT.

The rearrangement uses TRBV19 and TRBJ1-5; D may be TRBD1 (5 bases). The germline V gene has CDR1 LNHDA and CDR2 SQIVND (reference sequence). V lost 3 bases and J lost 6, with 9 bases in between. This CDR3 comprises 13 residues. The CDR3 reads CASSMLGAQPQHF. The CDR3, as DNA: TGTGCCAGTAGTATGTTAGGGGCTCAGCCCCAGCATTTT.

The rearrangement uses TRBV20-1 and TRBJ1-6; 10 bases fit TRBD1. The CDR3 is 15 amino acids. Germline CDR1 and CDR2: DFQATT and SNEGSKA (reference sequence). After removal of 3 bases from V and 7 bases from J, the junction contained 6 bases not matched to a gene. The CDR3 DNA sequence: TGCAGTGCTAGTGTGACAGGGGGCCTGAATTCACCCCTCCACTTT. Residues: CSASVTGGLNSPLHF.

This clone has just a few counts. V is TRBV6-9 and J is TRBJ1-5; D is perhaps TRBD1 (5 bases). Between the trimmed V and J ends, which lost 6 bases and 11 bases, there was a span of 11 bases. Per germline, CDR1 MNHGY and CDR2 SVAAGI. The CDR3 contains 11 residues. This CDR3 is CASSRQGAQHF. The CDR3 region has the DNA TGTGCCAGCAGCCGACAAGGGGCCCAGCATTTT.

V is TRBV5-6 and J is TRBJ2-5; 8 positions agree with TRBD2. This CDR3 has 14 amino acids. Germline trimming cut 7 bases from V and 4 bases from J; bases unmatched to any gene: 9. Germline V gives CDR1 SGHDT, CDR2 YYEEEE. The CDR3 sequence is CASRPSGGGETQYF. The CDR3 bases are TGTGCCAGCCGCCCCTCCGGGGGGGGAGAGACCCAGTACTTC.

The chain links TRBV14 to TRBJ2-1; 13 nucleotides line up with TRBD2. CDR1 and CDR2 from the germline V gene are SGHDN and FVKESK. Trimming removed 4 bases from V and 7 bases from J; junction bases left unmatched: 7. This CDR3 is built from 16 residues. The CDR3 coding sequence is TGTGCCAGCAGCCCTTGGACTAGCGGGAGATTGAATGAGCAGTTCTTC. Amino acid sequence: CASSPWTSGRLNEQFF.

The chain couples TRBV5-6 to TRBJ1-3; 7 positions agree with TRBD1. Per the germline V gene, CDR1 is SGHDT and CDR2 is YYEEEE. The CDR3 is 14 residues long. Trimming at V came to 4 bases and at J to 6 bases, leaving 7 bases not matched to a gene. The DNA of the CDR3 is TGTGCCAGCAGCCGACCGGGACAGCTAAACACCATATATTTT. Its translation: CASSRPGQLNTIYF.

This rearrangement joins TRBV2 to TRBJ2-3, with 7 nucleotides matching TRBD2. J gave up 5 bases and V 6 bases, and 14 bases lay outside the gene matches. In germline, CDR1 is SNHLY, CDR2 FYNNEI. The CDR3 spans 16 residues. CDR3 DNA: TGTGCCAGCAGGACCGGGACTATCACCTACGGAGATACGCAGTATTTT. Its protein product is CASRTGTITYGDTQYF. The full variable domain, in which reference TRBV2 and TRBJ2-3 provide the parts outside the CDR3, is EPEVTQTPSHQVTQMGQEVILRCVPISNHLYFYWYRQILGQKVEFLVSFYNNEISEKSEIFDDQFSVERPDGSNFTLKIRSTKLEDSAMYFCASRTGTITYGDTQYFGPGTRLTVL.

The gene calls are TRBV7-9 and TRBJ2-5, with 9 bases identical to TRBD1. CDR1 is SEHNR, CDR2 FQNEAQ, per germline (reference sequence). Trimming cost V 1 base and J 5 bases; bases outside gene matches: 5. The CDR3 length is 15 residues. In DNA, the CDR3 is TGTGCCAGCAGCTTAGTAACAGGGGGCGACGAGACCCAGTACTTC. The encoded protein is CASSLVTGGDETQYF.

The chain links TRBV7-8 to TRBJ1-2; D is possibly TRBD1 (6 bases). The germline V gene encodes CDR1 SGHVS and CDR2 FQNEAQ. The CDR3 contains 13 residues. Trimming removed 4 bases at V and 4 bases at J, with 10 bases between. CDR3 sequence (DNA): TGTGCCAGCAGCTCAAACAGGGCCTATGGCTACACCTTC. Its translation: CASSSNRAYGYTF. The whole variable domain, remainder taken from reference TRBV7-8 and TRBJ1-2, is GAGVSQSPRYKVAKRGQDVALRCDPISGHVSLFWYQQALGQGPEFLTYFQNEAQLDKSGLPSDRFFAERPEGSVSTLKIQRTQQEDSAVYLCASSSNRAYGYTFGSGTRLTVV.

The V gene is TRBV3-1 (or the pseudogene TRBV3-2), the J gene TRBJ2-6; 8 bases are a match to TRBD1. The CDR3 is 19 amino acids. CDR1 is LGHDT, CDR2 YNNKEL, per germline (reference sequence). V was clipped by 6 bases and J by 0 bases; unmatched bases: 13. The CDR3, as DNA: TGTGCCAGCAGACCCTCAGGACAGGGCCGATTCTCTGGGGCCAACGTCCTGACTTTC. Protein: CASRPSGQGRFSGANVLTF.

The chain has TRBV28 and TRBJ1-2; D remains ambiguous. This CDR3 comprises 13 residues. The germline V and J ends were trimmed by 2 bases and 4 bases, with 8 bases remaining between them. CDR1 is MDHEN and CDR2 is SYDVKM in the germline V gene. This CDR3 is CASSLLTSYGYTF. The CDR3, as DNA: TGTGCCAGCAGTTTACTTACAAGCTATGGCTACACCTTC.

V usage is TRBV7-8 and J usage is TRBJ2-2; TRBD1 agrees at 8 bases. From germline, CDR1 is SGHVS and CDR2 FQNEAQ. The J segment lost 3 bases and the V segment lost 5 bases, leaving 11 bases of the junction unmatched. The CDR3 extends over 17 amino acids. The CDR3 loop reads CASSPRGRLWDTGELFF. Here the CDR3 DNA reads TGTGCCAGCAGCCCCAGGGGGCGGTTATGGGACACCGGGGAGCTGTTTTTT.

The chain uses TRBV27 and TRBJ2-4; TRBD1 is a possible D gene (5 bases). Germline V gives CDR1 MNHEY, CDR2 SMNVEV (reference sequence). Trimming stripped 5 bases from V and 8 bases from J, with 13 bases between. The CDR3 spans 13 residues. The CDR3 reads CASSGRGRDIQYF. The CDR3 DNA reads TGTGCCAGCAGTGGAAGGGGTAGGGACATTCAGTACTTC.

J is TRBJ2-7 and V is TRBV10-3; TRBD2 matches at 7 bases. In germline, CDR1 is ENHRY, CDR2 SYGVKD. The CDR3 loop spans 17 amino acids. V gave up 2 bases and J gave up 1 base; unmatched junction bases: 11. CDR3 sequence (DNA): TGTGCCATCAGTGAGAGGACTAGTAGCGACCCTTCCTACGAGCAGTACTTC. Its protein product is CAISERTSSDPSYEQYF.

The V call is TRBV11-2, the J call TRBJ1-4, with TRBD1 as a possible D gene (5 bases). The V end lost 3 bases, the J end lost 0 bases, and 20 bases lay between the germline ends. Germline loops: CDR1 SGHAT, CDR2 FQNNGV. The length of the CDR3 is 19 residues. CDR3 DNA sequence: TGTGCCAGCAGCTTCTCAGTAGAGGGGAGGGGAGCAACTAATGAAAAACTGTTTTTT. This translates into CASSFSVEGRGATNEKLFF.

This chain links TRBV2 with TRBJ1-2; 9 nucleotides align to TRBD1. Per germline, CDR1 SNHLY and CDR2 FYNNEI. After removal of 6 bases from V and 8 bases from J, the junction contained 7 bases not matched to a gene. This CDR3 is 13 amino acids long. The CDR3 here is CASRKQGAEGYTF. DNA of the CDR3: TGTGCCAGCAGGAAACAGGGGGCGGAGGGCTACACCTTC.

This chain links TRBV3-1 (or the pseudogene TRBV3-2) with TRBJ1-1; TRBD1 matches at 11 bases. The CDR3 runs 15 residues. Germline V lookup: CDR1 LGHDT, CDR2 YNNKEL (reference sequence). The J segment lost 10 bases and the V segment lost 1 base, leaving 8 bases of the junction unmatched. The CDR3 nucleotides are TGTGCCAGCAGCCAAGGGAAGGACAGGGGGCGGCTAGCTTTCTTT. This encodes CASSQGKDRGRLAFF.

V and J are TRBV7-9 and TRBJ2-3; D is ambiguous. CDR3 length equals 15 residues. V gave up 5 bases and J gave up 3 bases, with 15 bases separating them. CDR1 SEHNR and CDR2 FQNEAQ come from the germline V gene (reference sequence). The CDR3 is CASSPRSVDTDTQYF. The CDR3 region has the DNA TGTGCCAGCAGCCCCCGGTCCGTCGATACAGATACGCAGTATTTT.

This clone showed up just once. In nucleotides, the CDR3 is TGTGCCAGCAGTCACGGACAGGGTGGCTACACCTTC. Translated: CASSHGQGGYTF. This chain connects TRBV27 to TRBJ1-2; TRBD1 matches 8 bases. The CDR3 totals 12 residues. Looked up from germline, CDR1 is MNHEY and CDR2 is SMNVEV (reference sequence). V lost 5 bases and J lost 7; bases outside the gene matches: 3.

This clone was seen a handful of times. This rearrangement joins TRBV19 to TRBJ1-1; TRBD1 matches at 8 bases. Germline loops: CDR1 LNHDA, CDR2 SQIVND (reference sequence). CDR3 size: 14 residues. V lost 6 bases, J lost 4 bases, and 7 bases stayed unmatched. CDR3 DNA sequence: TGTGCCAGTAGACCTCTCACAGGGGGCACTGAAGCTTTCTTT. It is translated as CASRPLTGGTEAFF.

Details on this clone: Other DNA sequences of this sample code for an identical CDR3. J is TRBJ2-7 and V is TRBV28, with 7 bases fitting TRBD1. CDR3 length: 14 residues. The V and J ends lost 4 bases and 1 base, in that order; junction bases with no gene match: 4. Germline V CDR1 and CDR2: MDHEN, SYDVKM. DNA for the CDR3: TGTGCCAGCAGTTCCCAGGGACAGTCCTACGAGCAGTACTTC. Translating gives CASSSQGQSYEQYF. Using reference TRBV28 and TRBJ2-7 for the parts outside the CDR3, the full variable domain is DVKVTQSSRYLVKRTGEKVFLECVQDMDHENMFWYRQDPGLGLRLIYFSYDVKMKEKGDIPEGYSVSREKKERFSLILESASTNQTSMYLCASSSQGQSYEQYFGPGTRLTVT.

The rearrangement links TRBV9 to TRBJ2-1; D ambiguous. CDR3 length equals 11 residues. CDR1 is SGDLS and CDR2 is YYNGEE in the germline V gene. Trimming took off 0 bases at V and 12 bases at J, with 7 bases between the two ends. Here the CDR3 DNA reads TGTGCCAGCAGCGTAGATGGCTCGCAGTTCTTC. Its protein product is CASSVDGSQFF.